Included here is one T cell receptor beta chain sequence, with context. The data were taken from a study of breast tumors, draining lymph nodes, adjacent tissues. One entry per CDR3 protein results from TCRdb running MiXCR on the multiplex PCR reads. The table records thousands of distinct CDR3 sequences, roughly 41% of them present only once. The CDR3 is 12 amino acids. V was cut by 1 base and J by 5 bases, with 8 bases left in between. Germline values: CDR1 DFQATT, CDR2 SNEGSKA (reference sequence). The TCR comes from a female donor with breast cancer. Some clones in this sample may be carry-over from other donors' samples. The sample taken for sequencing was tumor-adjacent breast tissue. J is TRBJ2-5 and V is TRBV20-1, with D possibly TRBD2 on 6 matching bases. The DNA of the CDR3 is TGCAGTGCTAGAGGGCTAGCGGAGACCCAGTACTTC. It encodes CSARGLAETQYF.